This TCR beta chain was captured by sequencing in a study of control samples from healthy donors and cancer patients. There are 11 residues in the CDR3. Between the trimmed V and J ends, which lost 4 bases and 7 bases, there was a span of 8 bases. From germline, CDR1 is GTSNPN and CDR2 SVGIG (reference sequence). This table comes from immunoSEQ multiplex PCR, and its TCRdb copy is limited to in-frame clones, with some not included. The sample includes 150,000 to 200,000 clones, about 90% seen only once; the top ten take less than 0.75%. Source material: blood. The chain links TRBV30 to TRBJ2-1; tentatively, D is TRBD2 (6 bases). The TCR comes from a woman aged 25 to 39 in good health. CDR3 residues: CAWTRGNEQFF. The CDR3 DNA sequence: TGTGCCTGGACCCGGGGGAATGAGCAGTTCTTC.